This T cell receptor beta chain was profiled in a study of blood T cell dynamics during melanoma immunotherapy. About the study: Patients with metastatic melanoma got pembrolizumab or nivolumab-ipilimumab as first-line care. Study results and limitations: Whether repertoire-driving clones were melanoma-specific could not be determined.

This CDR3 has 18 residues. The V segment lost 5 bases and the J segment 7 bases; nucleotides outside the gene matches: 16. Germline V gives CDR1 SEHNR, CDR2 FQNEAQ (reference sequence). Every bulk PBMC sample received the same 350 ng of DNA. Measured with immunoSEQ multiplex PCR; TCRdb has only the in-frame clones, and not every one. The profile shows under 15,000 clones, around 84% of them singletons. Remarks on this clone: Its antigen is unknown.

Sample time point: pre-treatment baseline. The sample in question was blood, obtained from a patient treated with checkpoint blockade. The source is a human donor with melanoma. The chain recombines TRBV7-9 with TRBJ2-2, with 10 bases lining up with TRBD1. CDR3 DNA sequence: TGTGCCAGCAGCCCCGACCTGAGGACAGGGGGTATCGGCGGGGAGCTGTTTTTT. Its protein product is CASSPDLRTGGIGGELFF.